This TCR beta chain was recorded in a study of identical twins. General study points: In cord blood, abundant beta clonotypes had fewer insertions; memory showed no trend. Zero-insertion findings could be partly confounded by invariant cells (MAIT and iNKT cells).

This clonotype was observed a few times. Its specificity is not known. A universal primer site was created by template switching, with the cDNA bearing unique molecular identifiers. One entry per CDR3 protein, called by TCRdb with MiXCR from the 5' RACE reads. Here the sample spans hundreds of thousands of distinct CDR3 sequences, more than 9% being singletons. From germline, CDR1 is SGDLS and CDR2 YYNGEE. This CDR3 is built from 15 residues. With 1 base clipped from V and 5 bases from J, the junction kept 5 bases outside the gene matches. The same sample was also used in a study of yellow fever vaccine responses in identical twins.

The chain employs TRBV9 and TRBJ2-1; 8 positions match TRBD2. The sequence was obtained from a woman younger than 30 in good health. The specimen sequenced was PBMCs. This CDR3 is CASSVLAGGDNEQFF. The DNA of the CDR3 is TGTGCCAGCAGCGTACTCGCGGGAGGTGACAATGAGCAGTTCTTC.